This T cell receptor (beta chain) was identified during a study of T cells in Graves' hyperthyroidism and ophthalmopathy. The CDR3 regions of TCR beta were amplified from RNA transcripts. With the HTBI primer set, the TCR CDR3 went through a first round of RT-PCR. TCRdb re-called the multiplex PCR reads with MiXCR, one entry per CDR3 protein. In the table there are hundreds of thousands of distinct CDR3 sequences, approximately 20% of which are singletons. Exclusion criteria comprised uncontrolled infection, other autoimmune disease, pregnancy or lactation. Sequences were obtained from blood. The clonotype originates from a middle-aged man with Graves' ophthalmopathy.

The CDR3 region has the DNA TGCAGTGCCCCTCCCCCGGACTACTATGGCTACACCTTC. Translating gives CSAPPPDYYGYTF. This chain joins TRBV20-1 and TRBJ1-2; D call uncertain. Germline values: CDR1 DFQATT, CDR2 SNEGSKA (reference sequence). Trimming removed 6 bases at V and 3 bases at J, with 14 bases between. The CDR3 contains 13 residues.